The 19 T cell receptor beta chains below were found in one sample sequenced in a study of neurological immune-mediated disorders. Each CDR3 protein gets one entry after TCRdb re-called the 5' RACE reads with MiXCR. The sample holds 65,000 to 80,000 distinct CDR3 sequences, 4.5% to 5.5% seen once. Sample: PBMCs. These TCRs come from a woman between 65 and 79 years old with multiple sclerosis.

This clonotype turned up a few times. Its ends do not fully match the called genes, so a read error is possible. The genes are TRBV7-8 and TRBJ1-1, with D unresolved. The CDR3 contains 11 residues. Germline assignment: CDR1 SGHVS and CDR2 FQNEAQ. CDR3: CDSSLSTEAFF. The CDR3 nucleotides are TGTGACAGCAGCTTAAGCACTGAAGCTTTCTTT.

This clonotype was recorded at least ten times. The CDR3 sequence: CSAPGGSSYNEQFF. The CDR3 coding sequence is TGCAGTGCTCCGGGAGGGAGCTCCTACAATGAGCAGTTCTTC. J is TRBJ2-1 and V is TRBV20-1; TRBD2 aligns across 8 bases. The length of the CDR3 is 14 residues. The ends lost 5 bases at V and 0 bases at J; junction bases unmatched: 3. Germline V CDR1 and CDR2: DFQATT, SNEGSKA (reference sequence).

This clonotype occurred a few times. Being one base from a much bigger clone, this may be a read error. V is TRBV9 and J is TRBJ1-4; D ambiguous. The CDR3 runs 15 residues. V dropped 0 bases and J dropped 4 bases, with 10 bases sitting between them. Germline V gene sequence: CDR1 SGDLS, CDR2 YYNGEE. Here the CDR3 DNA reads TGTGCCAGCAGCGTAGGGGGAAAGAATAATGAAAAACTGTTTTTT. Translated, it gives CASSVGGKNNEKLFF.

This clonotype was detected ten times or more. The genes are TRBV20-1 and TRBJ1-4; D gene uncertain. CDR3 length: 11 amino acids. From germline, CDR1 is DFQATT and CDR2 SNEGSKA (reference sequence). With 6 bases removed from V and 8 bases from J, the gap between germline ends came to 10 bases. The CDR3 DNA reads TGCAGTGCCCAGGAAGGGGAAAAACTGTTTTTT. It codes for CSAQEGEKLFF.

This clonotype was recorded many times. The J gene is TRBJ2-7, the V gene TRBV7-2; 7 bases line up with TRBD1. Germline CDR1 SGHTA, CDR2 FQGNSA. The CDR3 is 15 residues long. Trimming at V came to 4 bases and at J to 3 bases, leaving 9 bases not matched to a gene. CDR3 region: CASSSLTGRSYEQYF. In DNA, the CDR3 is TGTGCCAGCAGCTCGTTGACAGGGAGAAGCTACGAGCAGTACTTC.

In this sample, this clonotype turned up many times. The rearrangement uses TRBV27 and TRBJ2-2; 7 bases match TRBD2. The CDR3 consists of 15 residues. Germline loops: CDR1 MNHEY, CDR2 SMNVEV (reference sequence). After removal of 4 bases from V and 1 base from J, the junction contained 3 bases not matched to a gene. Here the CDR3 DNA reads TGTGCCAGCAGTTCCGGGGGGAGGAACACCGGGGAGCTGTTTTTT. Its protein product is CASSSGGRNTGELFF.

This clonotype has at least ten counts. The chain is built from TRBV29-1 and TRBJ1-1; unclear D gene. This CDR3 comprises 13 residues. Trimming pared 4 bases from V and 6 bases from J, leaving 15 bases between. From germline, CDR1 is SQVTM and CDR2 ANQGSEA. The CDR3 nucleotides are TGCAGCGTTGCACTCCCGGGGAGGGCTGAAGCTTTCTTT. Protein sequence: CSVALPGRAEAFF.

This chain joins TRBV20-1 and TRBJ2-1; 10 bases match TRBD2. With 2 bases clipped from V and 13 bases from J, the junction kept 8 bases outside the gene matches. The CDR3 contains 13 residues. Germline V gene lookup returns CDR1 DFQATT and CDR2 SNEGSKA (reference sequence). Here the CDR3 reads CSARMASGSRQFF. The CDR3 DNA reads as TGCAGTGCTAGAATGGCTAGCGGGAGTAGACAGTTCTTC.

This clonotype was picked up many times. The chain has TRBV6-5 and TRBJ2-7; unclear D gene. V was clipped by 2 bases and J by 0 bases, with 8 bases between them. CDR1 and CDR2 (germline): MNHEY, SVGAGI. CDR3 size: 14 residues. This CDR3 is CASSYKATSYEQYF. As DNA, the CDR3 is TGTGCCAGCAGTTACAAAGCAACCTCCTACGAGCAGTACTTC.

CDR3 region: CASSRPTGTEQYF. In DNA, the CDR3 is TGTGCCAGCAGTCGTCCGACAGGGACCGAGCAGTACTTC. The chain couples TRBV12-3 or TRBV12-4 to TRBJ2-7, with 7 bases matching TRBD1. The V segment lost 5 bases and the J segment 6 bases; nucleotides outside the gene matches: 7. The CDR3 has 13 residues.

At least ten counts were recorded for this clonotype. The CDR3, as DNA: TGTGCCAGCAGCCTCTCCCCCGAGCCCGGGCCTCAGTACGAGCAGTACTTC. Protein sequence: CASSLSPEPGPQYEQYF. The chain employs TRBV9 and TRBJ2-7, with D uncertain. V lost 4 bases, J lost 4 bases, and 24 bases lay in between. Germline V gives CDR1 SGDLS, CDR2 YYNGEE. The CDR3 is 17 amino acids. Complete variable domain (other parts from reference TRBV9 and TRBJ2-7): DSGVTQTPKHLITATGQRVTLRCSPRSGDLSVYWYQQSLDQGLQFLIQYYNGEERAKGNILERFSAQQFPDLHSELNLSSLELGDSALYFCASSLSPEPGPQYEQYFGPGTRLTVT.

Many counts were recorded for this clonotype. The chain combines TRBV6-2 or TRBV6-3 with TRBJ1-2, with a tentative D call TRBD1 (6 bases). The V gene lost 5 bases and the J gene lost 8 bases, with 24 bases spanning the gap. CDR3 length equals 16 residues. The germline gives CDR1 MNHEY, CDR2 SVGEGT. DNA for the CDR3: TGTGCCAGCAGTACCACAGGGAATAAGCCGGCGAGCGGCTACACCTTC. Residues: CASSTTGNKPASGYTF.

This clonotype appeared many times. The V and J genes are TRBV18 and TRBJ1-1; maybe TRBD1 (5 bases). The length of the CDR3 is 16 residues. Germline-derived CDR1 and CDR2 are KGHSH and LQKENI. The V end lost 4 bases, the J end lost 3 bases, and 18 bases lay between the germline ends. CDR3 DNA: TGTGCCAGCTCACAGGAGGGAGGAAGAGGGGACACTGAAGCTTTCTTT. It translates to CASSQEGGRGDTEAFF.

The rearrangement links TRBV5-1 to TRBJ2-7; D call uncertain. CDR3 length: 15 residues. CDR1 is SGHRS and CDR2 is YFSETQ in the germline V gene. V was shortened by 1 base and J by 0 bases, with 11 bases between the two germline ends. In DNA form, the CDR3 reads TGCGCCAGCAGCTTGTCGCCACCCTACTCCTACGAGCAGTACTTC. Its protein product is CASSLSPPYSYEQYF.

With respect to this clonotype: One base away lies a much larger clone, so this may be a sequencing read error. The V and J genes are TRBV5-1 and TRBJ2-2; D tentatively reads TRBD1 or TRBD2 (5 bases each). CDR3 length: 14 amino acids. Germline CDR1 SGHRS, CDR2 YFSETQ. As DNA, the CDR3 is TGCGCCAGCAGCTTTGCGGGTCATCCCGGGGCGCTGTTTTTT. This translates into CASSFAGHPGALFF.

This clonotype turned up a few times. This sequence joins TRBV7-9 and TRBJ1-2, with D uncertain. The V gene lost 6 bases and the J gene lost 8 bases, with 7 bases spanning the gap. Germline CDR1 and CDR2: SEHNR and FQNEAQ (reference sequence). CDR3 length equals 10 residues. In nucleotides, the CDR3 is TGTGCCAGCAGACCGCCCGGCTACACCTTC. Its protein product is CASRPPGYTF.

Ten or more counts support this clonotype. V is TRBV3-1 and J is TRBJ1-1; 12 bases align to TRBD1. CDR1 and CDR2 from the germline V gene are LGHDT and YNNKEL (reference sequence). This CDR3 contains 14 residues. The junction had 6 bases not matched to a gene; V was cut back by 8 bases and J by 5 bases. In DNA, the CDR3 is TGTGCCAGCCGGGACAGGGGGCTAGGGACTGAAGCTTTCTTT. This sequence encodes CASRDRGLGTEAFF.

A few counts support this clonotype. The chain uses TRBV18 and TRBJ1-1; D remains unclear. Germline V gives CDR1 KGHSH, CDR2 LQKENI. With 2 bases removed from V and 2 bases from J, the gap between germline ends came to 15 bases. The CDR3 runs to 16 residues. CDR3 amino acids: CASSPLDRQGNTEAFF. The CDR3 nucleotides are TGTGCCAGCTCACCATTAGACCGACAAGGCAACACTGAAGCTTTCTTT.

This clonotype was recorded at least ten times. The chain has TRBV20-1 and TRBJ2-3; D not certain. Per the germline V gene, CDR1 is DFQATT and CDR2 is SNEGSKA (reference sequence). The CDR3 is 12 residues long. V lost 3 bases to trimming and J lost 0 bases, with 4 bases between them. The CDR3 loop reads CSASDSTDTQYF. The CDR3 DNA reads TGCAGTGCTAGTGACAGCACAGATACGCAGTATTTT.